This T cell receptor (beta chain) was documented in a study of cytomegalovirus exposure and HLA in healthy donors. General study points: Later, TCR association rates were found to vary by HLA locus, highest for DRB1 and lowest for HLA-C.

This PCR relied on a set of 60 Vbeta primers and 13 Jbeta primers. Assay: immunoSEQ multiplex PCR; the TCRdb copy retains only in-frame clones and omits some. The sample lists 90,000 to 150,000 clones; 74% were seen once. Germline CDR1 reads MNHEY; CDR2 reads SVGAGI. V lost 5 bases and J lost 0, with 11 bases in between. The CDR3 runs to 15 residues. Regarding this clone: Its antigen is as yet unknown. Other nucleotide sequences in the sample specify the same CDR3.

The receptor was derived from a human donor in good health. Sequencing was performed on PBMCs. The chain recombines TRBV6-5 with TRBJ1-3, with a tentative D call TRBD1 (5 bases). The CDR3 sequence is CASSATDSSGNTIYF. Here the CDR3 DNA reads TGTGCCAGCAGTGCAACAGACAGCTCTGGAAACACCATATATTTT.